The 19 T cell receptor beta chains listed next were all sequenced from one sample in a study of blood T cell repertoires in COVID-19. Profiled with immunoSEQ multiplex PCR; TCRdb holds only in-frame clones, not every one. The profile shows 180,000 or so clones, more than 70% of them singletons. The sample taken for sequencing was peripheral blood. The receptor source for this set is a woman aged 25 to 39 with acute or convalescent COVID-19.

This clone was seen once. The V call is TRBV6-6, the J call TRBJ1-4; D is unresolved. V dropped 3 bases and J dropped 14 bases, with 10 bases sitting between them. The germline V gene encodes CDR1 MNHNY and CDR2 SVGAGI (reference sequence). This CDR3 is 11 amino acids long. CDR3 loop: CASSYGDSLFF. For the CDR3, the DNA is TGTGCCAGCAGTTATGGAGACTCCCTGTTTTTT.

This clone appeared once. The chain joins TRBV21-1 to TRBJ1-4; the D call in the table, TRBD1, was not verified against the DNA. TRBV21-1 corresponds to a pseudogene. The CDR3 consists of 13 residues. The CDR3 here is CACEQGIAEKLFF. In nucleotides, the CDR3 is TGTGCCTGCGAACAGGGGATAGCTGAAAAACTGTTTTTT.

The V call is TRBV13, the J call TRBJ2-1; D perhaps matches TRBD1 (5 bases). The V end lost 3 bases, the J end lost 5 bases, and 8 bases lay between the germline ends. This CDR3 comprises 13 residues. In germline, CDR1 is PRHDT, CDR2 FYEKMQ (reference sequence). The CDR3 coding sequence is TGTGCCAGCAGCTTTTCCAGGGACAATGAGCAGTTCTTC. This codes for CASSFSRDNEQFF.

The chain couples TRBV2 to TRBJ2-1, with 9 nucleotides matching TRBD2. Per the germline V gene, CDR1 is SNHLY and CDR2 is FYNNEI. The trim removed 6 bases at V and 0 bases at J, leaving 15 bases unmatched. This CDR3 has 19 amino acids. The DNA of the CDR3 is TGTGCCAGCAGCCAAACGGTGACTAGCGGTACCAGCTCCTACAATGAGCAGTTCTTC. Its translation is CASSQTVTSGTSSYNEQFF.

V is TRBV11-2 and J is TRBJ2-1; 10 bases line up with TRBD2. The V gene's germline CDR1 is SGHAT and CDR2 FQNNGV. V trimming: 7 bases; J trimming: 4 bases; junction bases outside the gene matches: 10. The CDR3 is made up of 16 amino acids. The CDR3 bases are TGTGCCAGCACCTGGCCTCTAGCGGGAGATTACAATGAGCAGTTCTTC. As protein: CASTWPLAGDYNEQFF.

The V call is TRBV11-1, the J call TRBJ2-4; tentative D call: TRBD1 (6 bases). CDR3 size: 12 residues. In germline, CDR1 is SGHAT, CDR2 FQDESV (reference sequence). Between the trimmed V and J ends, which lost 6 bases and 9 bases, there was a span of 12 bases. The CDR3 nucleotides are TGTGCCAGCAGTTCACAGGGAACCATTCAGTACTTC. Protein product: CASSSQGTIQYF.

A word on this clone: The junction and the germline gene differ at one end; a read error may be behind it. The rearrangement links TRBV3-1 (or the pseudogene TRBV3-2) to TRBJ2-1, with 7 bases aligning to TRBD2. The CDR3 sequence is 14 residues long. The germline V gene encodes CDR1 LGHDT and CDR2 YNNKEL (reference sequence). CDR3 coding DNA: TGTGCCAGCAGCTTAAGCGGGACGGGACTATCGAAGGTCTTC. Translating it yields CASSLSGTGLSKVF.

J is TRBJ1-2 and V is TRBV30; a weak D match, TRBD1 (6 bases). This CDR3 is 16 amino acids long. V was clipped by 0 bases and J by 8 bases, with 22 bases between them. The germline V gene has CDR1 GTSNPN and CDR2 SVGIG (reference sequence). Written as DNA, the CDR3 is TGTGCCTGGAGTGTGGACGAGATCCTCGTCGACAGGGGCTACACCTTC. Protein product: CAWSVDEILVDRGYTF.

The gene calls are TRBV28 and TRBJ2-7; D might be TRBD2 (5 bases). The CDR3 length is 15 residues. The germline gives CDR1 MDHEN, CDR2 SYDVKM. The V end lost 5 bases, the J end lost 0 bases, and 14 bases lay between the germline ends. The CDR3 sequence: CASSQIALSSYEQYF. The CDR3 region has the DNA TGTGCCAGCAGTCAGATAGCGCTAAGCTCCTACGAGCAGTACTTC.

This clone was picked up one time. CDR3 bases: TGTGCCAGCAGGGAGACCTCACCCTCTGGCTACACCTTC. This codes for CASRETSPSGYTF. The chain recombines TRBV12-3 or TRBV12-4 with TRBJ1-2; no definite D call. V lost 6 bases and J 7 bases, leaving 15 bases between the germline ends. The CDR3 sequence is 13 residues long.

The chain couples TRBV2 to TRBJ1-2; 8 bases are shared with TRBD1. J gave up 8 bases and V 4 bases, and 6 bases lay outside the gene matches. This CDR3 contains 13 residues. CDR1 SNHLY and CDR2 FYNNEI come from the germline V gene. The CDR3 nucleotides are TGTGCCAGCAGTGCGACAGGGGTGGACGGCTACACCTTC. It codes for CASSATGVDGYTF.

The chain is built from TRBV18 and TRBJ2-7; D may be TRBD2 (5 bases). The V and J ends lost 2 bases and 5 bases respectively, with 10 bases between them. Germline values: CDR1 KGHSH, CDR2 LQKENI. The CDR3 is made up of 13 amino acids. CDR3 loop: CASSPLDGDEQYF. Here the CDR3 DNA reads TGTGCCAGCTCACCATTGGACGGGGACGAGCAGTACTTC.

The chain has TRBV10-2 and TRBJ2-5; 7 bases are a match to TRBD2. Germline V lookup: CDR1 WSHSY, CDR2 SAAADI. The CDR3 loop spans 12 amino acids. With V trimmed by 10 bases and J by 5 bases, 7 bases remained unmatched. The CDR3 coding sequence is TGCGCCACCCGGGACTATTCCGAGACCCAGTACTTC. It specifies CATRDYSETQYF.

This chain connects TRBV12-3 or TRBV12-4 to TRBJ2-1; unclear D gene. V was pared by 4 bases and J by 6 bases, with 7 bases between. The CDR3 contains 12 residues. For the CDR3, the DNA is TGTGCCAGCAGTTCAGGAACCAATGAGCAGTTCTTC. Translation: CASSSGTNEQFF.

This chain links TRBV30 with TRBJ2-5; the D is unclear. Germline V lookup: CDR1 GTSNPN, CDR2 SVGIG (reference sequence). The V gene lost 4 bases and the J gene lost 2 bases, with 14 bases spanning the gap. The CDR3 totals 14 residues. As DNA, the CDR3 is TGTGCCTGGAACCGGCAGGCCGTTCAAGAGACCCAGTACTTC. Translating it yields CAWNRQAVQETQYF.

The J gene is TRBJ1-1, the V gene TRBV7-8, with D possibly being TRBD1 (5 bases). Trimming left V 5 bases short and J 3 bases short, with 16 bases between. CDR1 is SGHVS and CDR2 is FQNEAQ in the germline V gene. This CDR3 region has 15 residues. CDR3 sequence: CASSLNPGRYTEAFF. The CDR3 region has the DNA TGTGCCAGCAGCCTAAACCCAGGGCGGTACACTGAAGCTTTCTTT.

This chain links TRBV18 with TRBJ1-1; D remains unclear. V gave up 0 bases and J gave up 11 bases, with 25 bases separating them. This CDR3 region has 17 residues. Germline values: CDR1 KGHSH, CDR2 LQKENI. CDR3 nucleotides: TGTGCCAGCTCACCACCGGGAGTTTCCAGGAGTGCGAGGCTGGCTTTCTTT. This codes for CASSPPGVSRSARLAFF.

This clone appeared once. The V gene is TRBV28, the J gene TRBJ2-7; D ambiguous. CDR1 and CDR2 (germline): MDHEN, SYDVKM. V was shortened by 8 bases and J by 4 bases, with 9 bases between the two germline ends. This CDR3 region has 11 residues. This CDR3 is CASGSGYEQYF. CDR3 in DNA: TGTGCCAGCGGTTCAGGTTACGAGCAGTACTTC.

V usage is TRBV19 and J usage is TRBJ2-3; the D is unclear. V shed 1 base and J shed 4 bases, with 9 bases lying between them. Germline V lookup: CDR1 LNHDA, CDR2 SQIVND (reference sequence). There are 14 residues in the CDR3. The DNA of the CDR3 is TGTGCCAGTAGTATAGCTGGTAGTTCAGATACGCAGTATTTT. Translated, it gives CASSIAGSSDTQYF.